This TCR beta chain was identified during a study of T-cell reconstitution after alpha-beta-depleted transplantation in children. Trimming cost V 7 bases and J 1 base, with 16 bases left between them. The CDR3 runs to 15 residues. From germline, CDR1 is SGHRS and CDR2 YFSETQ. For TCRbeta, the library was prepared with unique molecular identifiers. TCRdb redid the calling of the PCR reads with MiXCR, one entry per CDR3 protein. The sample gives about 350,000 distinct CDR3 sequences, about 14% of which show up once; 4% to 5.5% is in the top ten. This clonotype was counted many times. The input for sequencing was PBMCs, taken from the stem cell graft. The source is a human donor who donated a stem cell graft to a child with Fanconi anemia. The chain combines TRBV5-1 with TRBJ2-3; D perhaps matches TRBD1 (6 bases). CDR3 region: CASALRDTRTDTQYF. The DNA of the CDR3 is TGCGCCAGCGCGCTCCGGGACACGCGCACAGATACGCAGTATTTT.